This TCR beta chain appears in the sequencing data of a study of T-cell reconstitution after alpha-beta-depleted transplantation in children (TCRdb year 2016). The study in broad terms: The study quantitatively tracked T-cell immune reconstitution after TCRalphabeta/CD19-depleted allogeneic hematopoietic cell transplantation in children using TCR repertoire profiling.

Library prep was done by PCR. The instrument was an Illumina HiSeq 2500. TCR library preparation used molecular barcoding, with unique molecular identifiers applied to normalize quantification of the TCRbeta repertoire. TCRdb handled the public reads itself, with Q25 trimming in fastp and clone calling in MiXCR, and kept productive beta chains. Identical CDR3 protein sequences are pooled into one entry, listed with their most common genes and DNA. Here the sample has about 350,000 distinct CDR3 sequences; more than 10% occur a single time. About 4.5% of the sample belongs to the ten largest clones. Measured from the cysteine to the phenylalanine, the CDR3 is 13 residues long. Only the CDR3 DNA stays, 39 bases, in frame from base 1. From the germline V gene, CDR1 is SGHRS and CDR2 is YFSETQ. The germline ends are 10 bases apart after V is trimmed by 0 bases and J by 10 bases. About this clonotype itself: This receptor's antigen is unknown. The record has no base qualities; no much larger clone is one base away.

This TCR derives from a human donor who donated a stem cell graft to a child with Fanconi anemia. This material consisted of PBMCs, taken from the stem cell graft. This chain joins TRBV5-1 to TRBJ1-4, and TRBD1 may be the D gene, going by 5 matching bases. The CDR3 protein sequence reads: CASSLGTGGKLFF. The DNA reads as follows: TGCGCCAGCAGCTTGGGAACGGGGGGAAAACTGTTTTTT.